These T cell receptor beta chains were read from a single sample in a study of beta chain features in type 1 diabetes. Sequencing was performed with immunoSEQ multiplex PCR; in TCRdb, only in-frame clones are kept and a portion is missing. This sample has 900,000 or so clones, with about a sixth found just once. Sequencing input: naive CD4+ T cells from blood. The source of these receptors is a woman in her late teens or twenties in good health. Both conserved end residues are part of each CDR3. D genes are given only for firm matches. Rows may omit the clone size; those that give it use once, few, many or a size class.

CDR3 | DNA | J | size | V | D
CASRPGLAEVNEQFF | TGTGCCAGCAGACCGGGACTAGCGGAGGTCAATGAGCAGTTCTTC | TRBJ2-1 | few | TRBV5-4 | TRBD2
CASSYVGDSDNEQFF | TGTGCCAGCAGTTACGTGGGGGATTCCGACAATGAGCAGTTCTTC | TRBJ2-1 | . | TRBV6-5 | .
CASSQDGVSYYGYTF | TGCGCCAGCAGCCAAGACGGGGTCAGCTACTATGGCTACACCTTC | TRBJ1-2 | . | TRBV4-3 | .
CASRLAGGTDTQYF | TGTGCCAGCAGACTAGCGGGGGGCACAGATACGCAGTATTTT | TRBJ2-3 | once | TRBV6-6 | TRBD2
CASSSSGYTGELFF | TGTGCCAGTAGTTCTAGCGGATACACCGGGGAGCTGTTTTTT | TRBJ2-2 | few | TRBV19 | TRBD2
CASSYTGTGIAETQYF | TGCGCCAGCAGCTACACCGGGACAGGGATCGCGGAGACCCAGTACTTC | TRBJ2-5 | . | TRBV5-1 | TRBD1
CASSLARNSPLHF | TGTGCCAGCAGTTTGGCCCGTAATTCACCCCTCCACTTT | TRBJ1-6 | . | TRBV27 | .
CASSSTAGSQETQYF | TGTGCCAGCAGCTCTACAGCGGGCTCGCAAGAGACCCAGTACTTC | TRBJ2-5 | . | TRBV5-4 | .
CASSLFRRTGELFF | TGTGCCAGCAGCTTGTTTCGGCGCACCGGGGAGCTGTTTTTT | TRBJ2-2 | . | TRBV7-9 | .
CSVLRSGLPAGYTF | TGCAGCGTCCTACGATCGGGACTCCCGGCGGGCTACACCTTC | TRBJ1-2 | few | TRBV29-1 | .
CASSLSPGLAGAGELFF | TGTGCCAGCAGCCTTAGCCCGGGTCTAGCGGGAGCCGGGGAGCTGTTTTTT | TRBJ2-2 | . | TRBV7-9 | TRBD2
CASSDSLFKNIQYF | TGTGCCAGCAGTGACTCCCTTTTCAAAAACATTCAGTACTTC | TRBJ2-4 | . | TRBV6-1 | .
CASSQELGGRAAYEQYF | TGTGCCAGCAGCCAAGAGCTGGGCGGCAGGGCCGCCTACGAGCAGTACTTC | TRBJ2-7 | . | TRBV5-4 | .
CASSLASSNQPQHF | TGTGCCAGCAGCTTAGCAAGTAGCAATCAGCCCCAGCATTTT | TRBJ1-5 | few | TRBV7-2 | .
CSAKAGHEQYF | TGCAGTGCCAAAGCGGGACACGAGCAGTACTTC | TRBJ2-7 | . | TRBV20-1 | TRBD2
CASTIPLAVREQFF | TGTGCCAGCACCATCCCCCTTGCGGTGAGAGAGCAGTTCTTC | TRBJ2-1 | few | TRBV7-8 | .
CASSLDRGQYEQYF | TGTGCCAGCAGCCTCGACAGGGGGCAATACGAGCAGTACTTC | TRBJ2-7 | . | TRBV14 | TRBD1
CASSLAGTGTTLGQYF | TGTGCCAGCAGCCTGGCCGGGACAGGGACCACGTTGGGGCAGTACTTC | TRBJ2-7 | few | TRBV5-6 | TRBD1
CATSRGSENTEAFF | TGTGCCACCAGCAGAGGGTCCGAGAACACTGAAGCTTTCTTT | TRBJ1-1 | . | TRBV15 | .
CATKREGADTQYF | TGTGCCACCAAGCGGGAGGGCGCAGATACGCAGTATTTT | TRBJ2-3 | . | TRBV2 | TRBD2
CASSIKTQNTQYF | TGTGCCAGTAGTATCAAGACCCAGAATACGCAGTATTTT | TRBJ2-3 | . | TRBV19 | .
CASRSGTGNTGELFF | TGTGCCAGCCGTTCCGGGACAGGGAACACCGGGGAGCTGTTTTTT | TRBJ2-2 | few | TRBV27 | TRBD1
CASSYSPGAPHF | TGTGCCAGCAGTTACTCCCCAGGAGCCCCGCATTTT | TRBJ1-5 | . | TRBV6-6 | .
CASRSITDTQYF | TGTGCCAGCAGATCTATCACAGATACGCAGTATTTT | TRBJ2-3 | few | TRBV7-9 | .
CSVEKERTEAFF | TGCAGCGTAGAGAAGGAGAGGACTGAAGCTTTCTTT | TRBJ1-1 | . | TRBV29-1 | .
CASSQRLTSGSSYEQYF | TGTGCCAGCAGCCAACGCCTGACTAGCGGGAGCTCCTACGAGCAGTACTTC | TRBJ2-7 | . | TRBV4-2 | TRBD2
CASSFDRGQPQHF | TGTGCCAGCAGCTTCGATAGGGGTCAGCCCCAGCATTTT | TRBJ1-5 | . | TRBV7-2 | .
CASSLGAGNTGELFF | TGTGCCAGCAGCTTAGGTGCGGGGAACACCGGGGAGCTGTTTTTT | TRBJ2-2 | . | TRBV7-3 | .
CASSSPGGRAYQQFF | TGTGCCAGCAGCTCCCCAGGCGGGAGGGCCTATCAGCAGTTCTTC | TRBJ2-1 | few | TRBV28 | TRBD2
CASSSLKTSGNIQYF | TGTGCCAGCAGCTCCCTGAAGACTAGCGGAAACATTCAGTACTTC | TRBJ2-4 | many | TRBV7-9 | TRBD2
CASSNPKPGTIQFF | TGTGCCAGCTCGAATCCTAAACCGGGAACGATACAGTTCTTC | TRBJ2-1 | . | TRBV18 | .
CASSLGRTSSYEQYF | TGTGCCAGCAGCTTAGGGCGGACGAGCTCCTACGAGCAGTACTTC | TRBJ2-7 | . | TRBV7-2 | .
CASRDGSTAGYGYTF | TGTGCCAGCAGGGACGGAAGTACTGCTGGCTATGGCTACACCTTC | TRBJ1-2 | few | TRBV6-6 | .
CASSPGTVQETQYF | TGTGCCAGCAGCCCGGGGACAGTCCAAGAGACCCAGTACTTC | TRBJ2-5 | few | TRBV5-4 | TRBD1
CSADYPSSLDTQYF | TGCAGCGCAGACTACCCAAGTAGTTTGGATACGCAGTATTTT | TRBJ2-3 | . | TRBV29-1 | .
CASSQIGLASGEQYF | TGTGCCAGCAGTCAGATAGGACTAGCTAGTGGCGAGCAGTACTTC | TRBJ2-7 | . | TRBV7-9 | TRBD2
CATRAGGSYNEQFF | TGTGCCACCAGGGCGGGGGGGTCCTACAATGAGCAGTTCTTC | TRBJ2-1 | . | TRBV15 | TRBD2
CASSEQGTSSYNEQFF | TGTGCCAGCAGCGAACAGGGGACTAGCAGCTACAATGAGCAGTTCTTC | TRBJ2-1 | few | TRBV6-4 | TRBD2
CASSLAAPKNIQYF | TGTGCCAGCAGCTTGGCGGCCCCCAAAAACATTCAGTACTTC | TRBJ2-4 | once | TRBV5-8 | .
CASSVGGNTEAFF | TGTGCCAGCAGTGTCGGAGGAAACACTGAAGCTTTCTTT | TRBJ1-1 | few | TRBV6-1 | .
CASSPDSSYGYTF | TGTGCCAGCAGCCCCGATTCGTCATATGGCTACACCTTC | TRBJ1-2 | . | TRBV7-9 | .
CASSLRQGAGEQYF | TGTGCCAGCAGCTTGAGGCAGGGGGCTGGAGAGCAGTACTTC | TRBJ2-7 | few | TRBV5-6 | TRBD1
CAISEPGLAGFGTGELFF | TGTGCCATCAGTGAACCGGGACTAGCGGGATTTGGCACCGGGGAGCTGTTTTTT | TRBJ2-2 | . | TRBV10-3 | TRBD2
CASSLPGLAGLGRNEQFF | TGTGCCAGCAGCCTCCCGGGACTAGCGGGCCTAGGGCGCAATGAGCAGTTCTTC | TRBJ2-1 | . | TRBV7-2 | TRBD2
CASSSPVSQMTGELFF | TGTGCCAGCAGCTCCCCAGTGAGTCAGATGACCGGGGAGCTGTTTTTT | TRBJ2-2 | once | TRBV7-9 | .
CATSFYGYTF | TGTGCCACCTCGTTTTATGGCTACACCTTC | TRBJ1-2 | once | TRBV28 | .
CASKPHSGDSSYNEQFF | TGTGCCAGCAAGCCTCATTCTGGGGACAGCTCCTACAATGAGCAGTTCTTC | TRBJ2-1 | few | TRBV9 | TRBD1
CASSPQAGRGYTF | TGTGCCAGCAGCCCCCAAGCGGGGAGGGGCTACACCTTC | TRBJ1-2 | . | TRBV9 | .
CASSFGQVKFYEQYF | TGTGCCAGCAGCTTCGGACAGGTTAAGTTCTACGAGCAGTACTTC | TRBJ2-7 | few | TRBV6-6 | TRBD1
CASSYPRQGTGNTIYF | TGTGCCAGCAGTTACCCTAGGCAGGGGACGGGAAACACCATATATTTT | TRBJ1-3 | few | TRBV6-6 | .